This T cell receptor (beta chain) was captured by sequencing in a study of blood T cell repertoires in COVID-19. Turning to the study itself: PBMCs, B-cell-depleted T cells, or T cells provided the cDNA or gDNA that made up the material.

Clones were read by immunoSEQ multiplex PCR, and TCRdb kept only the in-frame ones, dropping some. Of around 310,000 clones listed, around 92% are singletons. Per the germline V gene, CDR1 is SSHAT and CDR2 is FNYEAQ (reference sequence). This CDR3 contains 15 residues. A word on this clone: A read error may account for a junction end that differs from germline.

The specimen was PBMCs or T cells enriched from blood (not recorded which). This rearrangement joins TRBV7-7 to TRBJ2-1; 14 bases map to TRBD2. The clonotype comes from a young woman who had recovered from COVID-19. The CDR3 bases are TGTGCTAGCAGCTTAGCAGGGACTAGCGGGAGTGAGCAGTTCTTC. Its translation: CASSLAGTSGSEQFF.